The 14 T cell receptor beta chains given below trace back to one sample, sequenced in a study of blood T cell repertoires in COVID-19. Assay used: immunoSEQ multiplex PCR; TCRdb lists only in-frame clones, some missing. The table includes more than 250,000 clones, about 90% detected once. The sequencing input was PBMCs or T cells enriched from blood (not recorded which). The receptors shown here come from a woman between 25 and 40 years old who had recovered from COVID-19.

The V and J genes are TRBV29-1 and TRBJ2-7, with TRBD1 matching over 12 bases. The CDR3 extends over 13 amino acids. The germline V gene encodes CDR1 SQVTM and CDR2 ANQGSEA. Germline trimming cut 6 bases from V and 4 bases from J; bases unmatched to any gene: 4. The CDR3 protein is CSVGTGGMYEQYF. In DNA, the CDR3 is TGCAGCGTCGGGACAGGGGGCATGTACGAGCAGTACTTC.

This clone was seen a handful of times. CDR3 amino acids: CASRGGAEISEAFF. Written as DNA, the CDR3 is TGTGCCAGCCGGGGAGGGGCCGAAATTAGTGAAGCTTTCTTT. The genes are TRBV7-9 and TRBJ1-1; possible D gene TRBD1, 5 bases. Trimming took off 8 bases at V and 7 bases at J, with 20 bases between the two ends. The CDR3 spans 14 residues. Germline CDR1 is SEHNR and CDR2 is FQNEAQ (reference sequence).

This rearrangement joins TRBV5-4 to TRBJ2-1; tentative D call: TRBD2 (5 bases). Trimming shortened V by 2 bases and J by 6 bases, and 18 bases separated the two germline ends. CDR3 length: 16 amino acids. Germline V gives CDR1 SGHNT, CDR2 YYREEE (reference sequence). The CDR3, as DNA: TGTGCCAGCAGCTTTCGGCGAGGGAGCGAGGGCAATGAGCAGTTCTTC. Its protein product is CASSFRRGSEGNEQFF.

The chain carries TRBV4-1 and TRBJ2-2; D may be TRBD2 (5 bases). Germline V gene sequence: CDR1 MGHRA, CDR2 YSYEKL. The CDR3 runs 13 residues. V was trimmed by 0 bases and J by 12 bases, leaving 11 bases between them. The CDR3 nucleotides are TGCGCCAGCAGCCAAGATCTGACGGGAAAGCTGTTTTTT. Its translation: CASSQDLTGKLFF.

The chain has TRBV5-1 and TRBJ1-2; 11 bases are a match to TRBD1. The V segment lost 2 bases and the J segment 2 bases; nucleotides outside the gene matches: 2. Germline assignment: CDR1 SGHRS and CDR2 YFSETQ. The CDR3 covers 15 residues. The CDR3 nucleotides are TGCGCCAGCAGCTTAGGGACAGGGGGGAACTATGGCTACACCTTC. Translation gives CASSLGTGGNYGYTF.

The chain links TRBV4-3 to TRBJ1-5; no clear D gene. This CDR3 spans 16 amino acids. Germline CDR1 LGHNA, CDR2 YSLEER. V was cut by 1 base and J by 2 bases, with 12 bases left in between. In nucleotides, the CDR3 is TGCGCCAGCAGCCAAGGAACGGGAGGTGGCAATCAGCCCCAGCATTTT. This gives the protein CASSQGTGGGNQPQHF.

The gene calls are TRBV5-4 and TRBJ2-5; maybe TRBD1 (6 bases). V lost 4 bases and J 3 bases, leaving 10 bases between the germline ends. The V gene's germline CDR1 is SGHNT and CDR2 YYREEE (reference sequence). The CDR3 has 13 amino acids. CDR3 protein: CASSQQGKETQYF. For the CDR3, the DNA is TGTGCCAGCAGCCAACAGGGTAAAGAGACCCAGTACTTC.

The CDR3 protein is CASSPMRVSGYTF. CDR3 nucleotides: TGTGCCAGCAGCCCGATGCGCGTGTCTGGCTACACCTTC. The genes are TRBV3-1 (or the pseudogene TRBV3-2) and TRBJ1-2; no clear D. Germline CDR1 reads LGHDT; CDR2 reads YNNKEL (reference sequence). The ends were cut back, 4 bases at V and 7 bases at J, with 13 bases in the middle. This CDR3 region has 13 residues.

The CDR3 nucleotides read TGCGCCAGCAGCCAAGACAACGGGGGATTAGCAACTAATGAAAAACTGTTTTTT. It yields the protein CASSQDNGGLATNEKLFF. The J gene is TRBJ1-4, the V gene TRBV4-1; a possible D gene is TRBD1 (5 bases). Trimming removed 0 bases at V and 0 bases at J, with 14 bases between. This CDR3 has 18 residues. The germline gives CDR1 MGHRA, CDR2 YSYEKL.

This clone was detected once. The V and J genes are TRBV10-2 and TRBJ2-7; TRBD2 matches 9 bases. The CDR3 runs to 16 residues. Germline lookup yields CDR1 WSHSY and CDR2 SAAADI. With 1 base clipped from V and 3 bases from J, the junction kept 7 bases outside the gene matches. The CDR3, as DNA: TGCGCCAGCAGTGAGTTGGGCCTAGCGGGGATCTACGAGCAGTACTTC. Protein product: CASSELGLAGIYEQYF.

The V gene is TRBV7-9, the J gene TRBJ1-6; possibly TRBD1 for D (5 bases). With 1 base removed from V and 7 bases from J, the gap between germline ends came to 11 bases. The CDR3 totals 15 residues. The germline V gene encodes CDR1 SEHNR and CDR2 FQNEAQ (reference sequence). CDR3 sequence: CASSLGTPLNSPLHF. CDR3 DNA sequence: TGTGCCAGCAGCTTAGGGACACCCTTAAATTCACCCCTCCACTTT.

The chain carries TRBV11-2 and TRBJ1-2; 7 bases are a match to TRBD1. Looked up from germline, CDR1 is SGHAT and CDR2 is FQNNGV. The junction had 8 bases not matched to a gene; V was cut back by 0 bases and J by 4 bases. This CDR3 region has 16 residues. The CDR3 region is CASSLDVLTGIYGYTF. CDR3 DNA: TGTGCCAGCAGCTTAGATGTGCTGACAGGGATCTATGGCTACACCTTC.

The gene calls are TRBV19 and TRBJ2-1; 9 bases agree with TRBD2. The CDR3 has 17 amino acids. V lost 4 bases, J lost 1 base, and 8 bases stayed unmatched. In germline, CDR1 is LNHDA, CDR2 SQIVND (reference sequence). CDR3 sequence reads: CASSTRTSASSYNEQFF. DNA for the CDR3: TGTGCCAGTAGTACACGGACTAGCGCCTCGTCCTACAATGAGCAGTTCTTC.

The chain carries TRBV5-4 and TRBJ2-2; D is perhaps TRBD1 (6 bases). V was shortened by 5 bases and J by 0 bases, with 14 bases between the two germline ends. This CDR3 spans 16 amino acids. Looked up from germline, CDR1 is SGHNT and CDR2 is YYREEE (reference sequence). The CDR3 is CASSLPGQANTGELFF. Here the CDR3 DNA reads TGTGCCAGCAGTTTACCGGGACAAGCGAACACCGGGGAGCTGTTTTTT.